This TCR beta chain derives from a study of T cell changes during pregnancy in multiple sclerosis. This clone was seen a handful of times. Method: immunoSEQ multiplex PCR; TCRdb's copy keeps in-frame clones and lacks some. Counted here are some 80,000 clones, 90% to 95% occurring once; the ten biggest clones make up roughly 0.14%. The sample consisted of CD4+ T cells from peripheral blood mononuclear cells, taken after pregnancy. The clonotype was recovered from a female donor with multiple sclerosis, enrolled in a pregnancy study.

This CDR3 reads CASSFPDNYEQYF. CDR3 sequence (DNA): TGTGCCAGCAGTTTTCCGGACAACTACGAGCAGTACTTC. The chain has TRBV28 and TRBJ2-7, with D possibly being TRBD1 (5 bases). Deletions cut 3 bases from V and 3 bases from J, with 9 bases between. CDR3 length: 13 residues. CDR1 and CDR2 (germline): MDHEN, SYDVKM.